This T cell receptor (beta chain) was found in a study of shared clonotypes between healthy human individuals. CDR1 and CDR2 from the germline V gene are MNHNS and SASEGT. CDR3 size: 15 residues. With 2 bases clipped from V and 5 bases from J, the junction kept 3 bases outside the gene matches. Clones were read by immunoSEQ multiplex PCR, and TCRdb kept only the in-frame ones, dropping some. The table lists 2,500,000 or so clones, 80% to 95% of them singletons, with about 0.38% in the top ten. The sequence was obtained from a man in his late teens or twenties in good health. Some clones in this sample may be carry-over from other donors' samples. The sequenced sample was naive CD4+ T cells from PBMCs. Documented subset: CD45RA+ positively selected. The genes are TRBV6-1 and TRBJ2-3; 11 nucleotides match TRBD2. Written as DNA, the CDR3 is TGTGCCAGCAGTGAACGTAGCGGGAGGGTAGATACGCAGTATTTT. Its translation is CASSERSGRVDTQYF.